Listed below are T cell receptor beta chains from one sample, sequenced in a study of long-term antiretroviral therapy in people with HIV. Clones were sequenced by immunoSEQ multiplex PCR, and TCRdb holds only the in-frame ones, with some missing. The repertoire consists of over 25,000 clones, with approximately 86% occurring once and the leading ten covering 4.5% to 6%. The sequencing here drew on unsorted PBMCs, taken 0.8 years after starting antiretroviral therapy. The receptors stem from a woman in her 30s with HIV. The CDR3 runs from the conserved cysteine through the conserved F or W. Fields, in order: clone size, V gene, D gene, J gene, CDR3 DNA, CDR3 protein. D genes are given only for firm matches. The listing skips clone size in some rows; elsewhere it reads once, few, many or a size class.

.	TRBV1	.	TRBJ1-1	TGCACCCAATTGAGGGGAAACACTGAAGCTTTCTTT	CTQLRGNTEAFF
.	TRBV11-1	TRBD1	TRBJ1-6	TGTGCCAGCAGTTATGAGGGGGCGCCTAATTCACCCCTCCACTTT	CASSYEGAPNSPLHF
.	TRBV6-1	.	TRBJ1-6	TGTGCCAGCAGTGTCGAGTCGGGGAGTAATTCACCCCTCCACTTT	CASSVESGSNSPLHF
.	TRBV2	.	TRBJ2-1	TGTGCCAGCAGCTCACGGGAAGGGAAGAAGTTCTTC	CASSSREGKKFF
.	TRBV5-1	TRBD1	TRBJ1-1	TGCGCCAGCAGCTTAAACCCGACAGGGCAGGGAACTGAAGCTTTCTTT	CASSLNPTGQGTEAFF
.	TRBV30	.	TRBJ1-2	TGTGCCTGGAGTTTCGCGGGCGTCGAAAGGGGCTATGGCTACACCTTC	CAWSFAGVERGYGYTF
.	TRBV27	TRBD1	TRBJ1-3	TGTGCCAGCAGGCGGACAGGGCGAGGAAACACCATATATTTT	CASRRTGRGNTIYF
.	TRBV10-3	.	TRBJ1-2	TGTGCCATCAGTGTCATCCTCGGGGTACCTAACTATGGCTACACCTTC	CAISVILGVPNYGYTF
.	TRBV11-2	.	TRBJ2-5	TGTGCCAGCAGCTCCACAGGGAGTTGGGAGACCCAGTACTTC	CASSSTGSWETQYF
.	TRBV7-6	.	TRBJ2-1	TGTGCCAGCAGCTCCTGGGGTGCTCACAATGAGCAGTTCTTC	CASSSWGAHNEQFF
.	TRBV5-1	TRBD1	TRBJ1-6	TGCGCCAGCAGAGTGGGGACAGATTTAAATTCACCCCTCCACTTT	CASRVGTDLNSPLHF
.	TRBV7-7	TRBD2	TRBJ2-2	TGTGCCAGCAGCCTCCGCAGCGGGGGGGCCTTCACCGGGGAGCTGTTTTTT	CASSLRSGGAFTGELFF
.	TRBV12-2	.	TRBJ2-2	TGTGCAAGTCGCTTAGGATTGGTAGTAGGGTTGATTACCGGGGAGCTGTTTTTT	CASRLGLVVGLITGELFF
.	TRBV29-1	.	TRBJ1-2	TGCAGCGTTGTAAAGGGGCCCTATGGCTACACCTTC	CSVVKGPYGYTF
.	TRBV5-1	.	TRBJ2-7	TGCGCCAGCAGCCCCCCAGGGAACGAGCAGTACTTC	CASSPPGNEQYF
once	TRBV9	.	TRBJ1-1	TGTGCCAGCAGCAACCCGCAGAAATCTGAAGCTTTCTTT	CASSNPQKSEAFF
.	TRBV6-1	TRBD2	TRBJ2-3	TGTGCCAGCAGGCGGGGCGGGGGGGCAGATACGCAGTATTTT	CASRRGGGADTQYF
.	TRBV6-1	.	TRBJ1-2	TGTGCCAGCAGTCCCGCACCCGGGAACGACTATGGCTACACCTTC	CASSPAPGNDYGYTF
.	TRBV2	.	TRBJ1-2	TGTGCCAGCAGTAACAGGAACTATGGCTACACCTTC	CASSNRNYGYTF
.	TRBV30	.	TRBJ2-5	TGTGCCTGGAGCATAGCCAGGGGATGGGAGACCCAGTACTTC	CAWSIARGWETQYF
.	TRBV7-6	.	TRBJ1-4	TGTGCCAGCAGCTCAGTAACAGGGCAAACTAATGAAAAACTGTTTTTT	CASSSVTGQTNEKLFF
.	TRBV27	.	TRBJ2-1	TGTGCCAGCAGTCTATCCGGGACCATGGGGCAGTTCTTC	CASSLSGTMGQFF
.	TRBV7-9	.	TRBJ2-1	TGTGCCAGCAGCTTAGTAACAGGGTGGGGTGGGAATGAGCAGTTCTTC	CASSLVTGWGGNEQFF
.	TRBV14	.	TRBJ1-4	TGTGCCAGCAGCCAAGATTGGGGGAGCCATGAAAAACTGTTTTTT	CASSQDWGSHEKLFF
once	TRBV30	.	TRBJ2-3	TGTGCCTGGAGTGGGCAGGGGCGGGGTACGCAGTATTTT	CAWSGQGRGTQYF
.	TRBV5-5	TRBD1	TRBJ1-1	TGTGCCAGCAGCTCAATACAGGGGGCGGCTTTCTTT	CASSSIQGAAFF
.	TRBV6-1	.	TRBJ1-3	TGTGCCAGCTTTTCGGCGGGCTCTGGAAACACCATATATTTT	CASFSAGSGNTIYF